A single sample gave rise to the 13 T cell receptor beta chains below, sequenced in a study of CD8+ T cells in alopecia areata. RNA extraction was followed by reverse transcription into cDNA, which acted as the sequencing template. Here immunoSEQ multiplex PCR was the method, and the copy in TCRdb shows in-frame clones only, minus some. This sample has approximately 180,000 clones, with approximately 65% found just once. The sequencing here drew on CD8+ T cells sorted from blood, taken at week 0. The receptors stem from a human donor with alopecia areata.

V is TRBV10-2 and J is TRBJ2-5, with TRBD2 matching 12 bases. V trimming: 6 bases; J trimming: 1 base; junction bases outside the gene matches: 6. This CDR3 region has 16 residues. CDR1 is WSHSY, CDR2 SAAADI, per germline. The CDR3 coding sequence is TGCGCCAGCAGCACCCTAGCGGGGGGGATCCAAGAGACCCAGTACTTC. Amino acids: CASSTLAGGIQETQYF.

A few counts support this clone. The CDR3 nucleotides read TGCAGCGTTGAGGGGGTCAACTCTGGGGCCAACGTCCTGACTTTC. This gives the protein CSVEGVNSGANVLTF. The V gene is TRBV29-1, the J gene TRBJ2-6; possibly TRBD1 or TRBD2 for D (5 bases each). V gave up 3 bases and J gave up 0 bases, with 9 bases separating them. CDR3 length: 15 residues. Germline V gene data show CDR1 as SQVTM and CDR2 as ANQGSEA.

The CDR3 is CAWSVPWGQGHETQYF. CDR3 bases: TGTGCCTGGAGTGTTCCATGGGGACAGGGTCACGAGACCCAGTACTTC. The chain couples TRBV30 to TRBJ2-5, with 9 bases fitting TRBD1. Germline loops: CDR1 GTSNPN, CDR2 SVGIG (reference sequence). The V and J ends lost 0 bases and 5 bases, in that order; junction bases with no gene match: 10. This CDR3 has 16 residues.

This chain joins TRBV19 and TRBJ1-3; no clear D gene. V was trimmed by 3 bases and J by 0 bases, leaving 9 bases between them. Germline V gene sequence: CDR1 LNHDA, CDR2 SQIVND (reference sequence). CDR3 length: 15 amino acids. CDR3 protein: CASSIVALSGNTIYF. As DNA, the CDR3 is TGTGCCAGTAGTATCGTCGCCCTCTCTGGAAACACCATATATTTT.

This clone has only a few counts. The rearrangement links TRBV14 to TRBJ2-1; 7 nucleotides agree with TRBD1. CDR1 SGHDN and CDR2 FVKESK come from the germline V gene. J gave up 0 bases and V 5 bases, and 7 bases lay outside the gene matches. There are 16 residues in the CDR3. The CDR3 DNA is TGTGCCAGCAGCAGAAGGACAGGACGCTCCTACAATGAGCAGTTCTTC. Translation: CASSRRTGRSYNEQFF.

This clone was counted between two and nine times. The chain is built from TRBV30 and TRBJ2-3; the D gene is possibly TRBD2 (6 bases). The germline CDR1 and CDR2 sequences are GTSNPN and SVGIG (reference sequence). Trimming removed 0 bases at V and 10 bases at J, with 11 bases between. The CDR3 runs 12 residues. In nucleotides, the CDR3 is TGTGCCTGGAGTGTGTTGGGACTGGCGCAGTATTTT. Protein: CAWSVLGLAQYF.

The chain employs TRBV30 and TRBJ2-3; 9 positions match TRBD2. Germline assignment: CDR1 GTSNPN and CDR2 SVGIG (reference sequence). Trimming removed 2 bases from V and 2 bases from J; junction bases left unmatched: 2. The CDR3 contains 14 residues. The CDR3 DNA reads TGTGCCTGGAGTCTAGCGGGACACACAGATACGCAGTATTTT. Translating it yields CAWSLAGHTDTQYF.

V is TRBV7-6 and J is TRBJ1-3, with 7 positions matching TRBD1. Germline V gene sequence: CDR1 SGHVS, CDR2 FNYEAQ. The CDR3 totals 16 residues. After removal of 5 bases from V and 8 bases from J, the junction contained 15 bases not matched to a gene. CDR3 residues: CASSKPTGSNGYTIYF. The CDR3 DNA sequence: TGTGCCAGCAGCAAACCGACAGGGTCTAATGGGTACACCATATATTTT. Drawing the rest from reference TRBV7-6 and TRBJ1-3, the complete variable domain is GAGVSQSPRYKVTKRGQDVALRCDPISGHVSLYWYRQALGQGPEFLTYFNYEAQQDKSGLPNDRFSAERPEGSISTLTIQRTEQRDSAMYRCASSKPTGSNGYTIYFGEGSWLTVV.

The chain uses TRBV10-3 and TRBJ2-3; 7 bases are shared with TRBD2. The J segment lost 0 bases and the V segment lost 6 bases, leaving 18 bases of the junction unmatched. Germline V gene lookup returns CDR1 ENHRY and CDR2 SYGVKD. This CDR3 contains 19 residues. CDR3 sequence reads: CAISNTLGGAGTSTDTQYF. The CDR3 DNA reads TGTGCCATCAGCAACACCCTGGGGGGAGCGGGGACGAGCACAGATACGCAGTATTTT.

The chain has TRBV13 and TRBJ2-7; TRBD2 agrees at 11 bases. Germline V gene data show CDR1 as PRHDT and CDR2 as FYEKMQ (reference sequence). The CDR3 is 17 residues long. Germline trimming cut 8 bases from V and 0 bases from J; bases unmatched to any gene: 12. For the CDR3, the DNA is TGTGCCAGCCGCCTAGCGGGGGGACGGACCGACTCCTACGAGCAGTACTTC. Residues: CASRLAGGRTDSYEQYF. Looking up the rest from reference TRBV13 and TRBJ2-7 gives the full variable domain: AAGVIQSPRHLIKEKRETATLKCYPIPRHDTVYWYQQGPGQDPQFLISFYEKMQSDKGSIPDRFSAQQFSDYHSELNMSSLELGDSALYFCASRLAGGRTDSYEQYFGPGTRLTVT.

This clone was recorded a few times. The V and J genes are TRBV14 and TRBJ2-1; 9 positions agree with TRBD2. Losses at the gene ends were 6 bases for V and 9 bases for J; bases not matched to a gene: 9. The CDR3 totals 14 residues. Germline V CDR1 and CDR2: SGHDN, FVKESK. This chain's CDR3 is CASSPRRGGREQFF. DNA for the CDR3: TGTGCCAGCAGTCCCAGGCGGGGGGGCCGTGAGCAGTTCTTC.

The chain recombines TRBV10-3 with TRBJ2-3; the D is unclear. V was pared by 3 bases and J by 0 bases, with 7 bases between. Germline-derived CDR1 and CDR2 are ENHRY and SYGVKD. The CDR3 contains 14 residues. The CDR3 sequence is CAISERESTDTQYF. The CDR3 DNA sequence: TGTGCCATCAGTGAAAGAGAGAGCACAGATACGCAGTATTTT.

This sequence joins TRBV30 and TRBJ1-5; TRBD1 matches 7 bases. This CDR3 is built from 15 residues. Germline V CDR1 and CDR2: GTSNPN, SVGIG (reference sequence). Unmatched junction bases numbered 10, after V lost 1 base and J lost 7 bases. The CDR3 region is CAWSAPDRVRQPQHF. CDR3 sequence (DNA): TGTGCCTGGAGTGCCCCCGACAGGGTTAGACAGCCCCAGCATTTT.